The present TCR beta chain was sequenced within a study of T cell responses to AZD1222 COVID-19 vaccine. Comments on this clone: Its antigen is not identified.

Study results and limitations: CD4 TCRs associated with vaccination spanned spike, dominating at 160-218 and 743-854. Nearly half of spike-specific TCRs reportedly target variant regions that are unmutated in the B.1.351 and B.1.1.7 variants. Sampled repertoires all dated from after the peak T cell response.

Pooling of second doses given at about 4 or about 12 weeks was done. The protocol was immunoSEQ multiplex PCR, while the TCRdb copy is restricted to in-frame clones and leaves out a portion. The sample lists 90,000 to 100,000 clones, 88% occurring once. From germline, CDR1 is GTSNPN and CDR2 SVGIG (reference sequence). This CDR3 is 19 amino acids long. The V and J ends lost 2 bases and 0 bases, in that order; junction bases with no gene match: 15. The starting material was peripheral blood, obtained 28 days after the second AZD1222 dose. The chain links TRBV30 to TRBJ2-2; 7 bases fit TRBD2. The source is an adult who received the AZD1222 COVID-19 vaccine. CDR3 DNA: TGTGCCTGGAGTCCTTTCCGGGGGGATCTGTTCGCGAACACCGGGGAGCTGTTTTTT. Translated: CAWSPFRGDLFANTGELFF.